These 10 T cell receptor beta chains share one sample of origin, sequenced in a study of blood T cell repertoires in COVID-19. Assay used: immunoSEQ multiplex PCR; TCRdb lists only in-frame clones, some missing. Among under 200,000 clones, 80% to 85% were seen once, and the ten largest hold over 10%. Sequencing was performed on PBMCs or T cells enriched from blood (not recorded which). The receptors come from a woman aged 55-70 years who had recovered from COVID-19.

This chain joins TRBV5-8 and TRBJ1-2; TRBD1 matches at 8 bases. The V gene end was trimmed by 4 bases and the J gene end by 8 bases; junction bases not matched to a gene: 19. This CDR3 spans 17 amino acids. The V gene's germline CDR1 is SGHTS and CDR2 YDEGEE. For the CDR3, the DNA is TGTGCCAGCAGCCAAGGACAGGGCTTGCGGCCCCCTGAGGGCTACACCTTC. It yields the protein CASSQGQGLRPPEGYTF.

The chain employs TRBV5-1 and TRBJ1-1; D perhaps matches TRBD1 (5 bases). Deletions cut 4 bases from V and 0 bases from J, with 10 bases between. CDR1 and CDR2 (germline): SGHRS, YFSETQ. The CDR3 runs 14 residues. The CDR3 loop reads CASSLMDMNTEAFF. The CDR3 nucleotides are TGCGCCAGCAGCCTGATGGACATGAACACTGAAGCTTTCTTT. Drawing the rest from reference TRBV5-1 and TRBJ1-1, the complete variable domain is KAGVTQTPRYLIKTRGQQVTLSCSPISGHRSVSWYQQTPGQGLQFLFEYFSETQRNKGNFPGRFSGRQFSNSRSEMNVSTLELGDSALYLCASSLMDMNTEAFFGQGTRLTVV.

This clone was seen at least ten times. The rearrangement links TRBV14 to TRBJ1-1, with a possible D match to TRBD1 (5 bases). Trimming left V 4 bases short and J 4 bases short, with 13 bases between. CDR3 size: 14 residues. Germline CDR1 is SGHDN and CDR2 is FVKESK. This CDR3 reads CASSRFAGGTEAFF. CDR3 sequence (DNA): TGTGCCAGCAGCCGGTTTGCCGGGGGCACTGAAGCTTTCTTT.

The V and J genes are TRBV9 and TRBJ2-7; 11 bases line up with TRBD1. CDR3 size: 14 residues. Germline lookup yields CDR1 SGDLS and CDR2 YYNGEE. V lost 4 bases, J lost 7 bases, and 7 bases stayed unmatched. CDR3 bases: TGTGCCAGCAGCCCTGGACAGGGGGCACGGGAGCAGTACTTC. This gives the protein CASSPGQGAREQYF.

The chain combines TRBV2 with TRBJ1-6; 11 nucleotides line up with TRBD1. This CDR3 spans 17 amino acids. Germline values: CDR1 SNHLY, CDR2 FYNNEI. Trimming took 2 bases from V and 9 from J; bases not matched to a gene: 9. The DNA for the CDR3 is TGTGCCAGCAGTGAAATCGGACAGGGGGCGCGTATTTCACCCCTCCACTTT. Amino acids: CASSEIGQGARISPLHF. Complete variable domain (other parts from reference TRBV2 and TRBJ1-6): EPEVTQTPSHQVTQMGQEVILRCVPISNHLYFYWYRQILGQKVEFLVSFYNNEISEKSEIFDDQFSVERPDGSNFTLKIRSTKLEDSAMYFCASSEIGQGARISPLHFGNGTRLTVT.

The chain is built from TRBV7-9 and TRBJ2-1, with 7 bases identical to TRBD1. This CDR3 comprises 12 residues. Germline-derived CDR1 and CDR2 are SEHNR and FQNEAQ (reference sequence). Trimming cost V 3 bases and J 15 bases; bases outside gene matches: 8. CDR3 nucleotide sequence: TGTGCCAGCAGCTTGAGTAGGGGGCGGCGGTTCTTC. It encodes CASSLSRGRRFF.

This clone was detected a few times. The chain links TRBV5-1 to TRBJ1-4; 8 bases agree with TRBD1. The CDR3 has 15 amino acids. J was trimmed by 8 bases and V by 4 bases; bases with no gene match: 10. The germline gives CDR1 SGHRS, CDR2 YFSETQ. CDR3 in DNA: TGCGCCAGCAGCCCCGGAGGGACAGGAAACGAAAAACTGTTTTTT. Translating it yields CASSPGGTGNEKLFF.

This chain links TRBV10-1 with TRBJ1-1, with a weak D call TRBD1 (6 bases). From germline, CDR1 is WNHNN and CDR2 SYGVQD (reference sequence). CDR3 size: 13 residues. The V end lost 5 bases, the J end lost 5 bases, and 12 bases lay between the germline ends. CDR3 DNA sequence: TGCGCCAGCAGTTCACAGGGTTTTACTGAAGCTTTCTTT. Translating gives CASSSQGFTEAFF.

The chain combines TRBV4-1 with TRBJ2-7; D possibly corresponds to TRBD1 (6 bases). This CDR3 has 15 residues. CDR1 and CDR2 (germline): MGHRA, YSYEKL. V was pared by 2 bases and J by 3 bases, with 14 bases between. The CDR3 is CASSQMGARFYEQYF. As DNA, the CDR3 is TGCGCCAGCAGCCAAATGGGGGCTCGATTCTACGAGCAGTACTTC.

The chain uses TRBV7-3 and TRBJ2-2; D unclear. The CDR3 contains 13 residues. V lost 5 bases and J lost 6, with 10 bases in between. Germline CDR1 reads SGHTA; CDR2 reads FQGTGA. Written as DNA, the CDR3 is TGTGCCAGCAGCCCCTCTGGGCCCGGGGAGCTGTTTTTT. Translation: CASSPSGPGELFF. Variable domain in full (rest from reference TRBV7-3 and TRBJ2-2): GAGVSQTPSNKVTEKGKYVELRCDPISGHTALYWYRQSLGQGPEFLIYFQGTGAADDSGLPNDRFFAVRPEGSVSTLKIQRTERGDSAVYLCASSPSGPGELFFGEGSRLTVL.